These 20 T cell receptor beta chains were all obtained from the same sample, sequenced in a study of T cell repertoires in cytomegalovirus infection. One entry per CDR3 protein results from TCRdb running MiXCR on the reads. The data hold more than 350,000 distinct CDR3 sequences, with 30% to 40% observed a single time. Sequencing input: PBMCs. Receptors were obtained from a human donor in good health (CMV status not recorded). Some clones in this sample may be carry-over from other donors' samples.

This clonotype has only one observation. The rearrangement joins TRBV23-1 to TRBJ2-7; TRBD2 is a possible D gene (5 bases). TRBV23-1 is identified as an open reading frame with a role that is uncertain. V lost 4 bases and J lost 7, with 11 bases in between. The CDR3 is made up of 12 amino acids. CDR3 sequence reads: CASSPMTGEQYF. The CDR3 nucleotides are TGCGCCAGCAGTCCAATGACGGGGGAGCAGTACTTC.

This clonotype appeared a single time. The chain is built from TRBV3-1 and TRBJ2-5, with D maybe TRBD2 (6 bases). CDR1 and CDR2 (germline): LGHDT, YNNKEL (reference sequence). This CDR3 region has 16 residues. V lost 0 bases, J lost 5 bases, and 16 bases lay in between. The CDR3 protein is CASSQDWGDPEETQYF. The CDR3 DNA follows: TGTGCCAGCAGCCAAGATTGGGGGGACCCAGAGGAGACCCAGTACTTC.

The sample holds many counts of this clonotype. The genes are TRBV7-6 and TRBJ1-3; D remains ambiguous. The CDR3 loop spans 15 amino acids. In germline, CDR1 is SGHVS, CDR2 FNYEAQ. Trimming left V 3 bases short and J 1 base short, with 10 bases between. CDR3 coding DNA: TGTGCCAGCAGCTTCAACAGTCATTCTGGAAACACCATATATTTT. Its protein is CASSFNSHSGNTIYF.

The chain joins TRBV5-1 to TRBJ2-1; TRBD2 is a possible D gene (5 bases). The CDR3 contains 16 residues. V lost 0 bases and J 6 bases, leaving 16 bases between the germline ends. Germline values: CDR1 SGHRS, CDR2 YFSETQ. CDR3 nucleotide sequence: TGCGCCAGCAGCTTGGACCTTAGCGCTACTGTCAATGAGCAGTTCTTC. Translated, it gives CASSLDLSATVNEQFF. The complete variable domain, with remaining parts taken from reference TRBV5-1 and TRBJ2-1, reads KAGVTQTPRYLIKTRGQQVTLSCSPISGHRSVSWYQQTPGQGLQFLFEYFSETQRNKGNFPGRFSGRQFSNSRSEMNVSTLELGDSALYLCASSLDLSATVNEQFFGPGTRLTVL.

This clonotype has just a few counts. CDR3 amino acids: CASSRGKYRGNEQFF. The DNA of the CDR3 is TGTGCCAGCAGCCGTGGGAAGTATAGGGGGAATGAGCAGTTCTTC. V and J are TRBV6-1 and TRBJ2-1, with D possibly being TRBD1 (6 bases). The CDR3 is 15 amino acids. V lost 6 bases and J 7 bases, leaving 19 bases between the germline ends. The germline CDR1 and CDR2 sequences are MNHNS and SASEGT.

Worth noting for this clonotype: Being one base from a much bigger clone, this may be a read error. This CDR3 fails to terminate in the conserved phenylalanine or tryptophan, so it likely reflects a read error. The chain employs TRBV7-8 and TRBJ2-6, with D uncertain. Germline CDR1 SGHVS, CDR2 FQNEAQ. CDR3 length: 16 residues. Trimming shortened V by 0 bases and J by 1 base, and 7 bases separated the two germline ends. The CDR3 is CASSLATLSGANVLTL. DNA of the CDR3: TGTGCCAGCAGCTTAGCGACGCTGTCTGGGGCCAACGTCCTGACTTTA.

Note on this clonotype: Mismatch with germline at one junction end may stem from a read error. In DNA, the CDR3 is TGTGCCAGCACCTCGCCCCGATATCGGGACTATGGCTACAACTTC. Translating gives CASTSPRYRDYGYNF. The chain uses TRBV7-9 and TRBJ1-2; TRBD1 might be the D (5 bases). Looked up from germline, CDR1 is SEHNR and CDR2 is FQNEAQ (reference sequence). The CDR3 runs 15 residues.

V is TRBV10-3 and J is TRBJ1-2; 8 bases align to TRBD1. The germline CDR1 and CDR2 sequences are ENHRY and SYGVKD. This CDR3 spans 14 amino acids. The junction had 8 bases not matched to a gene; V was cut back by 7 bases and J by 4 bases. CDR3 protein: CAIISGQGSYGYTF. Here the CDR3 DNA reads TGTGCCATCATTTCCGGACAGGGAAGCTATGGCTACACCTTC.

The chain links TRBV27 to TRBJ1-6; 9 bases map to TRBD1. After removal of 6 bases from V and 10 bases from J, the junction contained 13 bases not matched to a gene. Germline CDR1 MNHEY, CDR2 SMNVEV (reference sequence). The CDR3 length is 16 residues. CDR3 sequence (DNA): TGTGCCAGCAGCCCCCCCCCAGGACAGGGGAGATCACCCCTCCACTTT. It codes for CASSPPPGQGRSPLHF.

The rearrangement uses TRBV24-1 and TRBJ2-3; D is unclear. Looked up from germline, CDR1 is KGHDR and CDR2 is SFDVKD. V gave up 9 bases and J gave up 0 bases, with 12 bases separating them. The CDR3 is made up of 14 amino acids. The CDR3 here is CATLIGPSTDTQYF. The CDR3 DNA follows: TGTGCCACCCTCATCGGGCCTAGCACAGATACGCAGTATTTT.

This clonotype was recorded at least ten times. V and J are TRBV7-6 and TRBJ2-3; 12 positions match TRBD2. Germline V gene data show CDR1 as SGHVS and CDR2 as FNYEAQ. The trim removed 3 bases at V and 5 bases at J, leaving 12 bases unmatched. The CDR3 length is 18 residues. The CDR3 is CASSFSRASGGAGDTQYF. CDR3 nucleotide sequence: TGTGCCAGCAGCTTTTCCCGGGCTAGCGGGGGGGCGGGAGATACGCAGTATTTT. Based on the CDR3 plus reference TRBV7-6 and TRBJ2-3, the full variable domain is GAGVSQSPRYKVTKRGQDVALRCDPISGHVSLYWYRQALGQGPEFLTYFNYEAQQDKSGLPNDRFSAERPEGSISTLTIQRTEQRDSAMYRCASSFSRASGGAGDTQYFGPGTRLTVL.

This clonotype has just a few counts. CDR3 in amino acids: CASSPTSEGSYEQYF. The CDR3 nucleotides are TGTGCCAGCAGTCCGACGAGTGAAGGTTCCTACGAGCAGTACTTC. The chain is built from TRBV6-5 and TRBJ2-7; the D is unclear. The germline V gene has CDR1 MNHEY and CDR2 SVGAGI. Trimming left V 5 bases short and J 1 base short, with 15 bases between. This CDR3 contains 15 residues.

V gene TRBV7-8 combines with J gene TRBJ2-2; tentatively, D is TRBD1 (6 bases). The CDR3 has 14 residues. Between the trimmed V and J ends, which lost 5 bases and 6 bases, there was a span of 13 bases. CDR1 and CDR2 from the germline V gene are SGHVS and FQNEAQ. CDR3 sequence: CASSPQGKSGELFF. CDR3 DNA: TGTGCCAGCAGCCCCCAGGGGAAGTCCGGGGAGCTGTTTTTT.

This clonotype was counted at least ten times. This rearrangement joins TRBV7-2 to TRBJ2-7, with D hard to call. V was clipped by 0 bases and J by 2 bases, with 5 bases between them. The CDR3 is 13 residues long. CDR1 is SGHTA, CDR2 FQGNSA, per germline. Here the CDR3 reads CASSLADPYEQYF. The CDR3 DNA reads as TGTGCCAGCAGCTTAGCCGATCCCTACGAGCAGTACTTC.

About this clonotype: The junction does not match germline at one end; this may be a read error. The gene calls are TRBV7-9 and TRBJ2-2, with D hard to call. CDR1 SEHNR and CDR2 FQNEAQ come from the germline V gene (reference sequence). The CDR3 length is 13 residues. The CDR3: CASRFKGTVELFF. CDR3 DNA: TGTGCCAGCCGCTTTAAGGGCACCGTGGAGCTGTTTTTT.

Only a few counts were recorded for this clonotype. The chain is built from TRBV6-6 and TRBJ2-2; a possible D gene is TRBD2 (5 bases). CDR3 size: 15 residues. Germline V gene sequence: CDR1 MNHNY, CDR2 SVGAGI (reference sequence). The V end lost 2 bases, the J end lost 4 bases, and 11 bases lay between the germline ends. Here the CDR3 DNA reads TGTGCCAGCAGTTACCGGGATCCCCTCACCGGGGAGCTGTTTTTT. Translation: CASSYRDPLTGELFF.

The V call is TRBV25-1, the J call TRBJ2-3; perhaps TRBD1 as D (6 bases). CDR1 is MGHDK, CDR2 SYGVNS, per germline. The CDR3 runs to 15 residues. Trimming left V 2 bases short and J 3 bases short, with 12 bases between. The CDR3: CASSELGAGTDTQYF. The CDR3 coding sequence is TGTGCCAGCAGTGAACTGGGGGCAGGGACAGATACGCAGTATTTT.

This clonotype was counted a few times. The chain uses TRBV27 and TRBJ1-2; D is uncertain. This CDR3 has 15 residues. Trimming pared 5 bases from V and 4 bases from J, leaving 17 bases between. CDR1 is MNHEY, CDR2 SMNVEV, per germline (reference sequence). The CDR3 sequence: CASSLSPGSGYGYTF. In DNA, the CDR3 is TGTGCCAGCAGTCTCTCTCCGGGGAGCGGCTATGGCTACACCTTC.

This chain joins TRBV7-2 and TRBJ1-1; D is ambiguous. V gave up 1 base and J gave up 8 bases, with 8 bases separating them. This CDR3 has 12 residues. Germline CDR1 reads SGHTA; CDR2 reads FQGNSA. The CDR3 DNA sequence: TGTGCCAGCAGCTTAGAGGTCAGGGAAGCTTTCTTT. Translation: CASSLEVREAFF.

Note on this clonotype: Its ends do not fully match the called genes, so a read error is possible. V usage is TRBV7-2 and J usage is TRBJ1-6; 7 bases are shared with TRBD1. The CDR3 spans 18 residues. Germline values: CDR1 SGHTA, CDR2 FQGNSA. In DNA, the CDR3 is TGTGCCAGCAGCTTAGCCCGACAGGGTAGCTCCTATAATTCACCCCTCCCCTTT. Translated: CASSLARQGSSYNSPLPF. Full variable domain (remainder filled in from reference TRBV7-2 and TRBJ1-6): GAGVSQSPSNKVTEKGKDVELRCDPISGHTALYWYRQSLGQGLEFLIYFQGNSAPDKSGLPSDRFSAERTGGSVSTLTIQRTQQEDSAVYLCASSLARQGSSYNSPLPFGNGTRLTVT.